This T cell receptor beta chain was recorded in a study of long-term antiretroviral therapy in people with HIV. Specimens carried about 0.85-11 million cryopreserved PBMC before DNA extraction. General study results and limits: Dominating the repertoire at all time points were the clones that expanded before ART. ART-treated samples gained diversity yet remained below transplant donor controls.

Remarks on this clone: Antigen specificity is unknown.

V was pared by 2 bases and J by 4 bases, with 11 bases between. In germline, CDR1 is MNHEY, CDR2 SMNVEV (reference sequence). This CDR3 is built from 14 residues. The immunoSEQ assay was v3.0, run at survey level. Per sample, sequencing targeted roughly 40,000-55,000 T-cell genomes. Data came from immunoSEQ multiplex PCR; TCRdb stores just in-frame clones and leaves some out. The profile shows under 20,000 clones, 78% of them singletons. The input for sequencing was unsorted PBMCs, taken 0.3 years after starting antiretroviral therapy. The gene calls are TRBV27 and TRBJ2-5, with a weak D call TRBD2 (6 bases). The sequence was obtained from a woman aged 45-65 years with HIV. The CDR3 DNA reads TGTGCCAGCAGTTTAGGGCAGGGAGGAGAGACCCAGTACTTC. This encodes CASSLGQGGETQYF.